This TCR beta chain is from a study of Graves' ophthalmopathy and Graves' hyperthyroidism. Amplified material comprised TCR beta CDR3 regions derived from RNA transcripts. An initial RT-PCR round employing HTBI primers preceded a second-round multiplex PCR. TCRdb reprocessed the multiplex PCR reads with MiXCR, giving one entry per CDR3 protein. This table has about 600,000 distinct CDR3 sequences, 39% appearing once. Only a few counts were recorded for this clonotype. The antigen remains undetermined. Broader study findings: Blood also carried most expanded thyroid clonotypes exceeding 0.001 frequency.

The CDR3 extends over 14 amino acids. Germline CDR1 SQVTM, CDR2 ANQGSEA. V lost 6 bases to trimming and J lost 1 base, with 16 bases between them. The rearrangement joins TRBV29-1 to TRBJ2-7; D not certain. The TCR sequence derives from an adult man with Graves' hyperthyroidism. The source material was peripheral blood or thyroid tissue (not recorded which). The CDR3 DNA follows: TGCAGCGTCGCAAAAGGATCAGGATCCTACGAGCAGTACTTC. Residues: CSVAKGSGSYEQYF.